This TCR beta chain was profiled in a study of blood T cell repertoires in COVID-19. TCRdb keeps only in-frame clones here, not all; method: immunoSEQ multiplex PCR. Of fewer than 250,000 clones listed, 83% are singletons. The CDR3 spans 15 residues. The ends lost 4 bases at V and 0 bases at J; junction bases unmatched: 1. Germline CDR1 and CDR2: LGHDT and YNNKEL (reference sequence). This chain links TRBV3-1 (or the pseudogene TRBV3-2) with TRBJ2-3; TRBD2 aligns across 10 bases. The TCR sequence derives from a woman in her 40s with active or convalescent COVID-19. The source material was peripheral blood. CDR3: CASSRTSGSTDTQYF. The CDR3 bases are TGTGCCAGCAGCCGGACTAGCGGTAGCACAGATACGCAGTATTTT.